Below, 27 T cell receptor beta chains from the same sample are listed, as sequenced in a study of tumor and adjacent non-tumor tissue in lung cancer (dated by TCRdb to the late 2010s). RNA was isolated from bulk, unsorted tissue, and RNA quality was assessed with a NanoDrop ND-1000 and an Agilent 2100. The library was built by means of multiplex PCR. Sequenced on an Illumina HiSeq 2500. Following protocols modified from ARM-PCR, the researchers constructed TCRbeta libraries through three rounds of nested PCR with primers (Table S4). In TCRdb, the public reads were trimmed at Q25 with fastp and aligned with MiXCR, with productive beta chains retained. Every entry covers one CDR3 protein and lists the most common genes and DNA from its rows. The sample yields 130,000 or so distinct CDR3 sequences; 66% were counted once. The ten largest account for roughly 13% of the sample. Sequenced input: lung tumor tissue. The receptors were sampled from a man aged 30-40 years with non-small cell lung cancer.

Of note for this clonotype: One end of the junction is discordant with germline, which a read error may explain. The chain links TRBV11-2 to TRBJ2-3, with 7 bases lining up with TRBD1. The CDR3 is made up of 15 amino acids. Germline assignment: CDR1 SGHAT and CDR2 FQNNGV. CDR3 region: CASSIRDRGSDTQYF. In DNA form, the CDR3 reads TGTGCCAGCAGTATCCGGGACAGAGGGTCAGATACACAGTATTTT. Full variable domain (missing parts from reference TRBV11-2 and TRBJ2-3): EAGVAQSPRYKIIEKRQSVAFWCNPISGHATLYWYQQILGQGPKLLIQFQNNGVVDDSQLPKDRFSAERLKGVDSTLKIQPAKLEDSAVYLCASSIRDRGSDTQYFGPGTRLTVL.

This clonotype was observed at least ten times. This sequence joins TRBV11-2 and TRBJ1-1, with 8 nucleotides matching TRBD1. V was clipped by 6 bases and J by 7 bases; unmatched bases: 10. Germline CDR1 SGHAT, CDR2 FQNNGV. The CDR3 runs 14 residues. The CDR3 is CASRTLGQGGEAFF. CDR3 nucleotides: TGTGCCAGCAGGACCCTAGGACAGGGCGGTGAAGCTTTCTTT.

About this clonotype: This could be a read error, since a much larger clone is one nucleotide away. J is TRBJ2-7 and V is TRBV12-3 or TRBV12-4, with a tentative D call TRBD2 (5 bases). CDR3 length: 14 residues. The CDR3 loop reads CASSPSGVGYEEYF. DNA of the CDR3: TGTGCCAGCAGTCCCTCCGGGGTTGGCTACGAGGAGTACTTC.

Notes on this clonotype: An end of the junction differs from the germline gene, which may be a read error. The rearrangement joins TRBV11-2 to TRBJ2-7; D is perhaps TRBD2 (6 bases). CDR1 SGHAT and CDR2 FQNNGV come from the germline V gene. There are 16 residues in the CDR3. The CDR3 DNA reads TGTGCCAGCAGCTTAGAAGTATTGGGGGGAACTTACGAGCGGCACTTC. Its protein is CASSLEVLGGTYERHF.

This clonotype was counted ten times or more. This chain uses TRBV29-1 with TRBJ1-5; weak D call: TRBD1 (5 bases). Per germline, CDR1 SQVTM and CDR2 ANQGSEA. Trimming left V 4 bases short and J 4 bases short, with 11 bases between. This CDR3 region has 13 residues. The CDR3 sequence: CSVGRDINQPQHF. CDR3 sequence (DNA): TGCAGCGTTGGCAGGGATATAAATCAGCCCCAGCATTTT. The full variable domain, with the rest looked up from reference TRBV29-1 and TRBJ1-5, is SAVISQKPSRDICQRGTSLTIQCQVDSQVTMMFWYRQQPGQSLTLIATANQGSEATYESGFVIDKFPISRPNLTFSTLTVSNMSPEDSSIYLCSVGRDINQPQHFGDGTRLSIL.

Comments on this clonotype: Possible read error: a much larger clone is one base away. CDR3 loop: CVSQGEDYEQYF. CDR3 in DNA: TGTGTCAGCCAGGGGGAAGACTACGAGCAGTACTTC. The rearrangement uses TRBV12-3 or TRBV12-4 and TRBJ2-7, with TRBD1 matching 7 bases. The CDR3 length is 12 residues.

V is TRBV5-6 and J is TRBJ2-1; D is undetermined. Germline V gene data show CDR1 as SGHDT and CDR2 as YYEEEE. The V gene lost 0 bases and the J gene lost 6 bases, with 16 bases spanning the gap. The CDR3 sequence is 16 residues long. The chain's CDR3 is CASSLVASMTVNEQFF. CDR3 sequence (DNA): TGTGCCAGCAGCTTGGTTGCAAGCATGACCGTCAATGAGCAGTTCTTC.

The chain combines TRBV11-1 with TRBJ1-1, with D uncertain. The CDR3 is 14 amino acids. Germline V gene data show CDR1 as SGHAT and CDR2 as FQDESV (reference sequence). Trimming took 9 bases from V and 0 from J, leaving 14 bases between them. CDR3: CASNPDGLNTEAFF. The CDR3 region has the DNA TGTGCCAGTAATCCTGATGGATTGAACACTGAAGCTTTCTTT.

This chain uses TRBV20-1 with TRBJ2-1, with 12 nucleotides matching TRBD2. This CDR3 has 14 residues. Trimming removed 8 bases from V and 3 bases from J; junction bases left unmatched: 5. CDR1 is DFQATT, CDR2 SNEGSKA, per germline (reference sequence). CDR3 sequence: CSTRTSGIYNEQFF. The CDR3, as DNA: TGCAGTACCCGGACTAGCGGGATCTACAATGAGCAGTTCTTC.

About this clonotype itself: Sequence at one end of the junction differs from germline and may be a read error. The rearrangement uses TRBV10-1 and TRBJ2-2; D is unresolved. The CDR3 contains 14 residues. Germline-derived CDR1 and CDR2 are WNHNN and SYGVQD (reference sequence). Here the CDR3 DNA reads TGCGCCAGCAGTGAGTCGTACTTGTCCGAGGAGCTGTCTTTT. It encodes CASSESYLSEELSF.

A remark on this clonotype: This could be a read error, since a much larger clone is one nucleotide away. V gene TRBV6-5 combines with J gene TRBJ2-2; 10 bases map to TRBD2. CDR3 length: 13 amino acids. Germline V gene data show CDR1 as MNHEY and CDR2 as SVGAGI. CDR3 in amino acids: CVSSYTSGRELFF. The CDR3 DNA sequence: TGTGTCAGCAGTTACACTAGCGGGAGGGAGCTGTTTTTT.

This clonotype appeared many times. The chain joins TRBV6-1 to TRBJ2-3; D call uncertain. CDR1 is MNHNS, CDR2 SASEGT, per germline. V was shortened by 2 bases and J by 4 bases, with 4 bases between the two germline ends. The CDR3 covers 12 residues. CDR3 in DNA: TGTGCCAGCAGTGAATTGGCAGATACGCAGTATTTT. It codes for CASSELADTQYF.

The chain joins TRBV11-2 to TRBJ2-1; TRBD2 matches 7 bases. Trimming removed 3 bases from V and 4 bases from J; junction bases left unmatched: 15. The CDR3 loop spans 18 amino acids. Per the germline V gene, CDR1 is SGHAT and CDR2 is FQNNGV. In DNA, the CDR3 is TGTGCCAGCAGCTTGCGACTAGTGGGAGGGAGCTCTTACAATGAGCAGTTCTTC. Amino acids: CASSLRLVGGSSYNEQFF. The entire variable domain, with the rest obtained from reference TRBV11-2 and TRBJ2-1, is as follows: EAGVAQSPRYKIIEKRQSVAFWCNPISGHATLYWYQQILGQGPKLLIQFQNNGVVDDSQLPKDRFSAERLKGVDSTLKIQPAKLEDSAVYLCASSLRLVGGSSYNEQFFGPGTRLTVL.

As for this clonotype: At one end the junction does not follow the germline gene, possibly because of a read error. This chain joins TRBV20-1 and TRBJ1-2; D unclear. The germline V gene encodes CDR1 DFQATT and CDR2 SNEGSKA (reference sequence). CDR3 length equals 13 residues. The CDR3 bases are TGCAATGCTAGAGGAGGTTCTACCTATGGCTACACCTTC. It is translated as CNARGGSTYGYTF.

In regard to this clonotype: This may be a read error: a much more frequent sequence differs by one nucleotide. The chain uses TRBV12-3 or TRBV12-4 and TRBJ2-3; TRBD2 matches 7 bases. The CDR3 contains 13 residues. CDR3 sequence: CASSSSGTDRQYF. The CDR3 region has the DNA TGTGCCAGCAGTTCTAGCGGAACAGATAGGCAGTATTTT.

As to this clonotype: A single base separates this from a much larger clone, so it may be a read error. V and J are TRBV24-1 and TRBJ2-3; D might be TRBD1 or TRBD2, each matching 5 bases. The V and J ends lost 4 bases and 2 bases respectively, with 15 bases between them. The germline gives CDR1 KGHDR, CDR2 SFDVKD. The CDR3 extends over 16 amino acids. This chain's CDR3 is CATSDSRDPNTDTQYF. The CDR3 DNA follows: TGTGCCACCAGTGACTCCAGGGACCCTAACACAGATACGCAGTATTTT.

This clonotype was observed at least ten times. The chain links TRBV6-2 or TRBV6-3 to TRBJ2-2, with D maybe TRBD2 (6 bases). The V end was cut by 8 bases, the J end by 2 bases, with 18 bases between. The CDR3 loop spans 16 amino acids. Germline V gives CDR1 MNHEY, CDR2 SVGEGT. The CDR3 nucleotides read TGTGCCAGCGACCGAGATGGGGGGTTCAACACCGGGGAGCTGTTTTTT. Its translation: CASDRDGGFNTGELFF.

To note about this clonotype: Being one base from a much bigger clone, this may be a read error. The rearrangement joins TRBV6-6 to TRBJ2-7; 7 positions match TRBD2. Germline V gene lookup returns CDR1 MNHNY and CDR2 SVGAGI (reference sequence). The CDR3 contains 14 residues. J lost 3 bases, V lost 2 bases, and 4 bases had no gene match. CDR3 nucleotides: TGTGCCAGCAGTTACCTTGGGGGGGACTACGAGCAGTACTTC. Protein: CASSYLGGDYEQYF.

Notes on this clonotype: Sequence at one end of the junction differs from germline and may be a read error. The chain is built from TRBV11-3 and TRBJ1-6; 9 bases align to TRBD1. There are 15 residues in the CDR3. The germline V gene has CDR1 SGHNT and CDR2 YENEEA. The CDR3 spells CSSSLGQGSNSPLHF. The CDR3 nucleotides read TGTTCCAGCAGCTTAGGACAGGGGAGCAATTCACCCCTCCACTTT.

The V gene is TRBV20-1, the J gene TRBJ1-2, with D uncertain. The CDR3 runs 14 residues. Germline V gene lookup returns CDR1 DFQATT and CDR2 SNEGSKA (reference sequence). The V end was cut by 1 base, the J end by 9 bases, with 18 bases between. Here the CDR3 DNA reads TGCAGTGCTAGAGTTGAGGGAGAACCATATAGCTACACCTTC. Protein sequence: CSARVEGEPYSYTF.

About this clonotype: This sequence may be a read error, since a much larger clone differs from it by one base. This chain links TRBV7-9 with TRBJ1-2; no firm D call. The V and J ends lost 5 bases and 8 bases respectively, with 15 bases between them. Germline lookup yields CDR1 SEHNR and CDR2 FQNEAQ (reference sequence). The CDR3 length is 13 residues. The CDR3 loop reads CASSPDLSGGYTF. As DNA, the CDR3 is TGTGCCAGCAGCCCGGACTTGAGTGGCGGCTACACCTTC.

On this clonotype: No conserved phenylalanine or tryptophan ends this CDR3, so it is likely a read error. The DNA is left out, because the CDR3 cannot be placed on it with certainty; the CDR3 is given as TCRdb lists it. The rearrangement links TRBV29-1 to TRBJ1-2. Germline-derived CDR1 and CDR2 are SQVTM and ANQGSEA. The CDR3 comprises 13 residues, both ends counted. CDR3 in amino acids: CSAQPAGRGGYAS.

About this clonotype itself: This may arise from a read error, as a much more abundant clone is one base away. J is TRBJ2-2 and V is TRBV6-1; 11 nucleotides line up with TRBD1. V gave up 3 bases and J gave up 2 bases; unmatched junction bases: 2. This CDR3 is 16 amino acids long. Germline V gene data show CDR1 as MNHNS and CDR2 as SASEGT. The CDR3 DNA sequence: TGTGCCAGCAGTGACCGGACAGGGGGCAACACCGGGGAGCTGTTTTTT. It encodes CASSDRTGGNTGELFF.

This clonotype was picked up a small number of times. Given a much more abundant clone one base away, this may be a read error. The V and J genes are TRBV6-6 and TRBJ2-5, with 14 bases identical to TRBD2. CDR1 and CDR2 from the germline V gene are MNHNY and SVGAGI (reference sequence). The CDR3 consists of 15 residues. In DNA, the CDR3 is TGTACCAGCAGACTAGGGACTAGCGGGGGCGAGACCCAGTACTTC. It codes for CTSRLGTSGGETQYF.

CDR3 DNA sequence: TGTGCCAGCACCCGGGACAGGAGAGAGACCCAGTACTTC. Translating it yields CASTRDRRETQYF. V is TRBV21-1 and J is TRBJ2-5; the D call TRBD1 from the table was never checked on the DNA. TRBV21-1 is tagged as a pseudogene. The CDR3 has 13 amino acids.

This clonotype appeared a few times. CDR3 loop: CSARGKGGRETQYF. In nucleotides, the CDR3 is TGCAGTGCTAGGGGTAAGGGGGGACGGGAGACCCAGTACTTC. The chain recombines TRBV20-1 with TRBJ2-5; D could derive from TRBD1 or TRBD2 (6 bases each). Germline CDR1 DFQATT, CDR2 SNEGSKA (reference sequence). The CDR3 is 14 residues long. V lost 3 bases to trimming and J lost 5 bases, with 16 bases between them.

Turning to this clonotype: The conserved closing phenylalanine or tryptophan is absent in this CDR3, likely reflecting a read error. V is TRBV11-3 and J is TRBJ2-5, with 10 bases that match TRBD2. CDR1 is SGHNT, CDR2 YENEEA, per germline. The CDR3 has 15 amino acids. CDR3 loop: CPSSLEAGGRETQYS. The CDR3 DNA reads TGTCCCAGCAGCTTAGAAGCGGGAGGGCGAGAGACCCAGTACTCC.